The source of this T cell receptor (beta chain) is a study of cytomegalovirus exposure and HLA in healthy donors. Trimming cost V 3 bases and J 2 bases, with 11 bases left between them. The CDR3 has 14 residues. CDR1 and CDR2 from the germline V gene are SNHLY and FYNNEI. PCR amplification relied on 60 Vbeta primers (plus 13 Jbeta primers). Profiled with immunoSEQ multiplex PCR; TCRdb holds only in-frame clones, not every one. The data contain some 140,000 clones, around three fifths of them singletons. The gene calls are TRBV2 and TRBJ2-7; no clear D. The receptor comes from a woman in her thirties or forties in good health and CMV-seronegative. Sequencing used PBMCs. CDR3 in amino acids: CASSERPLAYEQYF. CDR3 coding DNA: TGTGCCAGCAGTGAGCGTCCCCTCGCCTACGAGCAGTACTTC.